The next 27 T cell receptor beta chains were all read from a single sample in a study of CD8+CD57+ T cells in acquired aplastic anemia. Patients selected for sequencing had displayed CD8+CD57+ cell expansion by flow cytometry. Both TCR beta VDJ combination and CDR3 sequence profiling were carried out. Genomic DNA was the template for this profiling. TCRdb independently ran MiXCR on the reads; one entry per CDR3 protein. Among 400,000 to 600,000 distinct CDR3 sequences, around 32% were seen once, and the ten largest hold less than 0.85%. Specimen: sorted CD4+, CD8+, or CD8+CD57+ T cells (not recorded which) from PBMCs. The receptors stem from a human donor with aplastic anemia.

This clonotype was seen many times. The chain links TRBV10-1 to TRBJ2-7; D could derive from TRBD1 or TRBD2 (5 bases each). The V gene's germline CDR1 is WNHNN and CDR2 SYGVQD (reference sequence). This CDR3 has 15 residues. Trimming took 0 bases from V and 3 from J, leaving 12 bases between them. Here the CDR3 DNA reads TGCGCCAGCAGTGAGTCGGGTAGGGACGGCTACGAGCAGTACTTC. Amino acid sequence: CASSESGRDGYEQYF.

This clonotype was detected many times. The J gene is TRBJ2-1, the V gene TRBV20-1; D assignment may be TRBD1 or TRBD2 (7 bases each). From germline, CDR1 is DFQATT and CDR2 SNEGSKA (reference sequence). This CDR3 contains 13 residues. Trimming removed 6 bases at V and 5 bases at J, with 14 bases between. CDR3 DNA sequence: TGCAGTGCCGAGCGGGACAGACACAATGAGCAGTTCTTC. This gives the protein CSAERDRHNEQFF.

The J gene is TRBJ2-3, the V gene TRBV5-4; 8 nucleotides match TRBD1. The CDR3 is 16 amino acids. The junction had 11 bases not matched to a gene; V was cut back by 3 bases and J by 5 bases. Germline CDR1 and CDR2: SGHNT and YYREEE (reference sequence). The CDR3 region has the DNA TGTGCCAGCAGCTGGTTGACAGGGGCCCGGGGAGATACGCAGTATTTT. Its translation: CASSWLTGARGDTQYF. Variable domain in full (rest from reference TRBV5-4 and TRBJ2-3): ETGVTQSPTHLIKTRGQQVTLRCSSQSGHNTVSWYQQALGQGPQFIFQYYREEENGRGNFPPRFSGLQFPNYSSELNVNALELDDSALYLCASSWLTGARGDTQYFGPGTRLTVL.

In its sample, this clonotype was seen many times. The genes are TRBV25-1 and TRBJ1-2; unclear D gene. The germline V gene has CDR1 MGHDK and CDR2 SYGVNS. The CDR3 is made up of 13 amino acids. Trimming shortened V by 4 bases and J by 1 base, and 7 bases separated the two germline ends. The CDR3, as DNA: TGTGCCAGCAGTGGATTTTTTAACTATGGCTACACCTTC. Amino acids: CASSGFFNYGYTF.

This clonotype was observed many times. The genes are TRBV7-9 and TRBJ2-7; 9 nucleotides align to TRBD1. Looked up from germline, CDR1 is SEHNR and CDR2 is FQNEAQ (reference sequence). The CDR3 has 15 amino acids. Trimming removed 1 base from V and 2 bases from J; junction bases left unmatched: 3. The CDR3 sequence is CASSLEGQGPYEQYF. For the CDR3, the DNA is TGTGCCAGCAGCTTAGAGGGACAGGGCCCCTACGAGCAGTACTTC.

This clonotype has only a few counts. The chain is built from TRBV19 and TRBJ2-5, with D possibly TRBD1 on 5 matching bases. Germline V gives CDR1 LNHDA, CDR2 SQIVND (reference sequence). V dropped 6 bases and J dropped 4 bases, with 15 bases sitting between them. The CDR3 runs 14 residues. CDR3 amino acids: CASRKDSNPETQYF. The CDR3 nucleotides are TGTGCCAGTAGGAAAGACAGTAACCCAGAGACCCAGTACTTC. Based on the CDR3 plus reference TRBV19 and TRBJ2-5, the full variable domain is DGGITQSPKYLFRKEGQNVTLSCEQNLNHDAMYWYRQDPGQGLRLIYYSQIVNDFQKGDIAEGYSVSREKKESFPLTVTSAQKNPTAFYLCASRKDSNPETQYFGPGTRLLVL.

This clonotype was observed many times. V gene TRBV20-1 combines with J gene TRBJ2-1; D perhaps matches TRBD1 (7 bases). This CDR3 has 12 amino acids. V was shortened by 6 bases and J by 8 bases, with 14 bases between the two germline ends. The germline gives CDR1 DFQATT, CDR2 SNEGSKA (reference sequence). The CDR3 region is CSAPLRGDEQFF. CDR3 DNA sequence: TGCAGTGCGCCCCTCAGGGGGGATGAGCAGTTCTTC.

Many counts were recorded for this clonotype. The chain uses TRBV15 and TRBJ2-1; TRBD1 matches 9 bases. The V gene's germline CDR1 is LNHNV and CDR2 YYDKDF (reference sequence). V was pared by 4 bases and J by 4 bases, with 2 bases of the junction left unmatched. The CDR3 totals 14 residues. Here the CDR3 reads CATSIQGAYNEQFF. In DNA, the CDR3 is TGTGCCACCAGCATACAGGGGGCATACAATGAGCAGTTCTTC. Combining the CDR3 with reference TRBV15 and TRBJ2-1 gives the whole variable domain DAMVIQNPRYQVTQFGKPVTLSCSQTLNHNVMYWYQQKSSQAPKLLFHYYDKDFNNEADTPDNFQSRRPNTSFCFLDIRSPGLGDTAMYLCATSIQGAYNEQFFGPGTRLTVL.

The rearrangement joins TRBV10-3 to TRBJ1-6; D remains ambiguous. The CDR3 length is 17 residues. Germline V lookup: CDR1 ENHRY, CDR2 SYGVKD. Trimming removed 0 bases from V and 11 bases from J, with 20 bases in between. The CDR3 bases are TGTGCCATCAGTGAGTCGACTCGGGGTGGATTAACGGCACCCCTCCACTTT. Protein: CAISESTRGGLTAPLHF.

This clonotype was seen only a few times. This chain uses TRBV2 with TRBJ2-5; 8 nucleotides line up with TRBD1. CDR1 and CDR2 from the germline V gene are SNHLY and FYNNEI. V gave up 7 bases and J gave up 4 bases; unmatched junction bases: 5. The CDR3 is made up of 13 amino acids. In nucleotides, the CDR3 is TGTGCCAGCACCAAAGACAGGGGAGAGACCCAGTACTTC. It specifies CASTKDRGETQYF.

V usage is TRBV11-2 and J usage is TRBJ2-1, with 10 bases identical to TRBD2. V was clipped by 6 bases and J by 1 base; unmatched bases: 6. CDR1 is SGHAT and CDR2 is FQNNGV in the germline V gene. The CDR3 is 16 residues long. DNA of the CDR3: TGTGCCAGCAGTCGAATAGCGGGGGGATCCTACAATGAGCAGTTCTTC. Its protein product is CASSRIAGGSYNEQFF.

This clonotype occurred a few times. The rearrangement links TRBV5-5 to TRBJ1-2; a weak D match, TRBD1 (6 bases). In germline, CDR1 is SGHKS, CDR2 YYEKEE (reference sequence). The V end lost 3 bases, the J end lost 0 bases, and 9 bases lay between the germline ends. The CDR3 loop spans 14 amino acids. Here the CDR3 DNA reads TGTGCCAGCAGCTCAGGGGTTTCTAACTATGGCTACACCTTC. This codes for CASSSGVSNYGYTF.

This clonotype was counted ten times or more. This rearrangement joins TRBV19 to TRBJ1-1, with 8 bases fitting TRBD1. V dropped 5 bases and J dropped 3; count of bases not matched to a gene: 2. Per the germline V gene, CDR1 is LNHDA and CDR2 is SQIVND (reference sequence). The CDR3 has 13 residues. CDR3 DNA sequence: TGTGCCAGTAGTCGGGGACAGGACACTGAAGCTTTCTTT. Protein product: CASSRGQDTEAFF.

In its sample, this clonotype was seen a few times. The V call is TRBV20-1, the J call TRBJ2-5, with unresolved D. The CDR3 consists of 10 residues. The ends were cut back, 2 bases at V and 5 bases at J, with 3 bases in the middle. Germline-derived CDR1 and CDR2 are DFQATT and SNEGSKA (reference sequence). CDR3 sequence: CSARTETQYF. The CDR3 nucleotides are TGCAGTGCTAGAACCGAGACCCAGTACTTC.

This clonotype was recorded many times. This chain uses TRBV20-1 with TRBJ2-7; D is perhaps TRBD1 (5 bases). The V gene lost 6 bases and the J gene lost 4 bases, with 10 bases spanning the gap. Germline CDR1 is DFQATT and CDR2 is SNEGSKA (reference sequence). This CDR3 contains 11 residues. CDR3 sequence (DNA): TGCAGTGCGAAGGACAAGTACGAGCAGTACTTC. Residues: CSAKDKYEQYF.

As concerns this clonotype: Germline and junction disagree at one end, which may indicate a read error. The chain combines TRBV28 with TRBJ2-5; 10 bases map to TRBD2. The V gene's germline CDR1 is MDHEN and CDR2 SYDVKM. The CDR3 is made up of 14 amino acids. CDR3 sequence (DNA): TGTGCCGGCAGCGTAGCGGGAGGCGGAGAGACCCAGTACTTC. Its protein is CAGSVAGGGETQYF.

The chain uses TRBV14 and TRBJ1-6; a weak D match, TRBD1 (5 bases). Looked up from germline, CDR1 is SGHDN and CDR2 is FVKESK. Trimming left V 0 bases short and J 0 bases short, with 21 bases between. CDR3 length equals 21 residues. Here the CDR3 DNA reads TGTGCCAGCAGCCAAGATGACCCCTTCGGGGGACTGAGCTCCTATAATTCACCCCTCCACTTT. The encoded protein is CASSQDDPFGGLSSYNSPLHF.

Remarks on this clonotype: A much larger clone differs from this one at a single base, so this may be a read error. The V gene is TRBV7-3, the J gene TRBJ2-5; a weak D match, TRBD1 (5 bases). The CDR3 extends over 15 amino acids. V lost 3 bases and J 5 bases, leaving 16 bases between the germline ends. The germline gives CDR1 SGHTA, CDR2 FQGTGA. The chain's CDR3 is CASSLARTRSETQYF. CDR3 sequence (DNA): TGTGCCAGCAGCTTGGCCAGGACACGGTCGGAGACCCAGTACTTC.

This clonotype appeared a single time. The chain carries TRBV2 and TRBJ2-5, with D maybe TRBD2 (6 bases). V lost 6 bases and J lost 3, with 11 bases in between. Germline V CDR1 and CDR2: SNHLY, FYNNEI. The CDR3 totals 13 residues. The CDR3 DNA follows: TGTGCCAGCAGGGAGGGGATGGAAGAGACCCAGTACTTC. Residues: CASREGMEETQYF.

This clonotype was observed at least ten times. V and J are TRBV2 and TRBJ2-3; 9 bases line up with TRBD1. The length of the CDR3 is 16 residues. Germline CDR1 and CDR2: SNHLY and FYNNEI. V dropped 3 bases and J dropped 5; count of bases not matched to a gene: 9. The CDR3 DNA reads as TGTGCCAGCAGTGAGTACGACAGGGGGATTAGAGATACGCAGTATTTT. It yields the protein CASSEYDRGIRDTQYF.

This clonotype is a singleton in its sample. This sequence joins TRBV10-2 and TRBJ1-3; D is undetermined. This CDR3 spans 12 amino acids. Germline values: CDR1 WSHSY, CDR2 SAAADI. With 3 bases removed from V and 8 bases from J, the gap between germline ends came to 8 bases. CDR3: CASSDRGDTIYF. The CDR3, as DNA: TGCGCCAGCAGTGACCGTGGGGACACCATATATTTT.

This clonotype occurred many times. The chain joins TRBV9 to TRBJ2-7, with D tentatively TRBD1 or TRBD2 (5 bases each). V lost 4 bases and J 10 bases, leaving 18 bases between the germline ends. The CDR3 extends over 13 amino acids. Per germline, CDR1 SGDLS and CDR2 YYNGEE. The CDR3 loop reads CASSPRDAGHQYF. CDR3 sequence (DNA): TGTGCCAGCAGCCCCCGGGACGCGGGCCATCAGTACTTC.

The V and J genes are TRBV6-1 and TRBJ2-7, with 9 bases that match TRBD2. There are 14 residues in the CDR3. The germline CDR1 and CDR2 sequences are MNHNS and SASEGT. The V segment lost 6 bases and the J segment 0 bases; nucleotides outside the gene matches: 3. The CDR3 DNA follows: TGTGCCAGCAGAATAGCGGGGGACTCCTACGAGCAGTACTTC. The encoded protein is CASRIAGDSYEQYF.

This clonotype was seen many times. This chain uses TRBV5-1 with TRBJ1-6; D possibly corresponds to TRBD1 (6 bases). Germline loops: CDR1 SGHRS, CDR2 YFSETQ. The V end was cut by 4 bases, the J end by 5 bases, with 10 bases between. The CDR3 is 14 residues long. The CDR3 DNA is TGCGCCAGCAGCGCTGGACAGAATAATTCACCCCTCCACTTT. As protein: CASSAGQNNSPLHF.

The chain carries TRBV7-9 and TRBJ2-4; 7 nucleotides align to TRBD2. The CDR3 has 13 residues. Germline CDR1 reads SEHNR; CDR2 reads FQNEAQ (reference sequence). V gave up 7 bases and J gave up 1 base; unmatched junction bases: 1. DNA of the CDR3: TGTGCCAGCATGGGGGGGGCCAAAAACATTCAGTACTTC. It encodes CASMGGAKNIQYF.

The chain combines TRBV7-9 with TRBJ1-1, with a possible D match to TRBD1 (5 bases). There are 14 residues in the CDR3. Germline V lookup: CDR1 SEHNR, CDR2 FQNEAQ (reference sequence). Between the trimmed V and J ends, which lost 7 bases and 3 bases, there was a span of 15 bases. CDR3 sequence: CASMAGLRHTEAFF. DNA for the CDR3: TGTGCCAGCATGGCAGGGCTGAGGCACACTGAAGCTTTCTTT.

This clonotype was recorded only once. The CDR3 DNA is TGTGCCACTCAACCCACGGGACAGGGGACGGAGCAGTACTTC. Translating it yields CATQPTGQGTEQYF. The V gene is TRBV24-1, the J gene TRBJ2-7; 10 bases fit TRBD1. J gave up 7 bases and V 10 bases, and 12 bases lay outside the gene matches. The CDR3 contains 14 residues. Germline CDR1 KGHDR, CDR2 SFDVKD.